The sequence of this TCR beta chain was determined in a study of T-cell reconstitution after alpha-beta-depleted transplantation in children. Preparation of the TCRbeta library was carried out with unique molecular identifiers. Using its own MiXCR run on the PCR reads, TCRdb lists one record per CDR3 protein. The table shows fewer than 85,000 distinct CDR3 sequences, with 13% to 15% occurring only once. Source: PBMCs, mostly from graft donor cells, taken 180 days after TCRalphabeta/CD19-depleted stem cell transplant. The sequence derives from a male patient aged 2 to 9 who had a stem cell transplant for acute lymphoblastic leukemia, so the T cells may come from the graft donor.

The CDR3 region is CASSQGDRVTEAFF. The CDR3 nucleotides are TGCGCCAGCAGCCAAGGAGACAGGGTCACTGAAGCTTTCTTT. This chain links TRBV4-3 with TRBJ1-1, with 7 nucleotides matching TRBD1. The CDR3 has 14 amino acids. J lost 4 bases, V lost 1 base, and 3 bases had no gene match. Looked up from germline, CDR1 is LGHNA and CDR2 is YSLEER.